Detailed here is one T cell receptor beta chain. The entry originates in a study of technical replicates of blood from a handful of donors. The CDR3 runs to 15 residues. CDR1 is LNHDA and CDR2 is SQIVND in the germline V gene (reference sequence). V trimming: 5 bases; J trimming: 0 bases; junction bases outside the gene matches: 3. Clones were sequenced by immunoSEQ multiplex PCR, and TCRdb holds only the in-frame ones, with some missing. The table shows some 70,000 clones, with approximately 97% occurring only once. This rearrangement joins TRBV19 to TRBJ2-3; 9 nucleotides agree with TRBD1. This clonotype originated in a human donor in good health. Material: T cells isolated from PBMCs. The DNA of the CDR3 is TGTGCCAGTAGTTGGGGGACAGGGAGCACAGATACGCAGTATTTT. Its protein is CASSWGTGSTDTQYF.